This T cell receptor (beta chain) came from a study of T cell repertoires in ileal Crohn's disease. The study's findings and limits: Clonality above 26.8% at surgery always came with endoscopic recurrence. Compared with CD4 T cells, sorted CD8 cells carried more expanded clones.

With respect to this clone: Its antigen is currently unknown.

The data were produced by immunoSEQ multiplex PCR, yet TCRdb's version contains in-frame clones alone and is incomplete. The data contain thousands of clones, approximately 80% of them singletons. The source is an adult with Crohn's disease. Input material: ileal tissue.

The CDR3 sequence is CASSPSYRGRNTGELFF. The CDR3 nucleotides read TGTGCCAGCTCACCATCCTACAGGGGGCGAAACACCGGGGAGCTGTTTTTT. The chain has TRBV18 and TRBJ2-2; 9 bases match TRBD1. The CDR3 has 17 amino acids. V shed 2 bases and J 2 bases; nucleotides not matched to a gene: 6. Per the germline V gene, CDR1 is KGHSH and CDR2 is LQKENI.